The next 26 T cell receptor beta chains were all read from a single sample in a study of identical twins. Each CDR3 protein is one row after TCRdb ran MiXCR on the 5' RACE reads. The table lists around 650,000 distinct CDR3 sequences, around 7.5% of them singletons, with less than 2% in the top ten. In addition, the sample was reused for a study of yellow fever vaccine responses in identical twins.

Sequenced: PBMCs. All receptors derive from a woman between 18 and 29 years old in good health.

The V and J genes are TRBV29-1 and TRBJ2-5; 8 bases match TRBD2. The CDR3 length is 21 residues. Trimming removed 1 base from V and 5 bases from J; junction bases left unmatched: 27. Germline CDR1 and CDR2: SQVTM and ANQGSEA. This CDR3 is CSVEGVAGNSRARDSSETQYF. CDR3 nucleotide sequence: TGCAGCGTTGAAGGGGTAGCGGGAAATTCCCGGGCCAGGGATTCGTCGGAGACCCAGTACTTC.

This sequence joins TRBV5-1 and TRBJ2-6; no reliable D call. The germline V gene has CDR1 SGHRS and CDR2 YFSETQ. V was pared by 0 bases and J by 4 bases, with 14 bases between. This CDR3 comprises 17 residues. CDR3 loop: CASSLVGQALGANVLTF. For the CDR3, the DNA is TGCGCCAGCAGCTTGGTTGGGCAGGCCTTAGGGGCCAACGTCCTGACTTTC.

This clonotype showed up just a few times. The CDR3 DNA is TGTGCCAGCAGCTTAGCGAAACAGTCCCACACTGAAGCTTTCTTT. It translates to CASSLAKQSHTEAFF. This chain joins TRBV7-2 and TRBJ1-1; D ambiguous. V shed 0 bases and J shed 3 bases, with 11 bases lying between them. The CDR3 length is 15 residues. CDR1 is SGHTA, CDR2 FQGNSA, per germline.

This clonotype was recorded at least ten times. The gene calls are TRBV12-3 or TRBV12-4 and TRBJ2-7, with D possibly TRBD1 on 5 matching bases. The CDR3 is 15 amino acids. Between the trimmed V and J ends, which lost 0 bases and 2 bases, there was a span of 11 bases. CDR3 sequence: CASSLAWQGTYEQYF. CDR3 coding DNA: TGTGCCAGCAGTTTAGCGTGGCAGGGTACCTACGAGCAGTACTTC.

The rearrangement joins TRBV14 to TRBJ2-1; D remains unclear. The germline gives CDR1 SGHDN, CDR2 FVKESK. The CDR3 length is 17 residues. V was trimmed by 2 bases and J by 0 bases, leaving 14 bases between them. Here the CDR3 DNA reads TGTGCCAGCAGCCAAACCCCCGCAGCTGTCTCCTACAATGAGCAGTTCTTC. It codes for CASSQTPAAVSYNEQFF. The full variable domain, completed using reference TRBV14 and TRBJ2-1, is EAGVTQFPSHSVIEKGQTVTLRCDPISGHDNLYWYRRVMGKEIKFLLHFVKESKQDESGMPNNRFLAERTGGTYSTLKVQPAELEDSGVYFCASSQTPAAVSYNEQFFGPGTRLTVL.

This clonotype was picked up a small number of times. This sequence joins TRBV20-1 and TRBJ2-3, with D possibly TRBD2 on 5 matching bases. Trimming removed 2 bases at V and 0 bases at J, with 12 bases between. CDR3 length: 15 residues. Germline CDR1 and CDR2: DFQATT and SNEGSKA (reference sequence). For the CDR3, the DNA is TGCAGTGCTAGAAGAGCGGAGGCTAGCACAGATACGCAGTATTTT. This gives the protein CSARRAEASTDTQYF.

This clonotype was counted many times. DNA of the CDR3: TGCGCCAGCAGCCACCCCCGGGATGGGGGACCCACAGATACGCAGTATTTT. This codes for CASSHPRDGGPTDTQYF. J is TRBJ2-3 and V is TRBV4-1; tentatively, D is TRBD1 or TRBD2 (5 bases each). The germline V gene encodes CDR1 MGHRA and CDR2 YSYEKL. The CDR3 loop spans 17 amino acids. The germline V and J ends were trimmed by 3 bases and 2 bases, with 18 bases remaining between them.

This clonotype came up a few times. The V call is TRBV6-5, the J call TRBJ2-5, with 14 bases identical to TRBD2. Germline trimming cut 5 bases from V and 5 bases from J; bases unmatched to any gene: 7. This CDR3 spans 16 amino acids. CDR1 and CDR2 from the germline V gene are MNHEY and SVGAGI. The CDR3 DNA is TGTGCCAGCAGTCCCTCGCGACTAGCGGGAGGGGAGACCCAGTACTTC. Residues: CASSPSRLAGGETQYF.

The chain combines TRBV2 with TRBJ1-2; 7 bases match TRBD1. There are 14 residues in the CDR3. Looked up from germline, CDR1 is SNHLY and CDR2 is FYNNEI. The V gene end was trimmed by 6 bases and the J gene end by 4 bases; junction bases not matched to a gene: 8. The CDR3 here is CASRDDRAGYGYTF. The DNA of the CDR3 is TGTGCCAGCAGAGATGACAGGGCCGGCTATGGCTACACCTTC.

This chain uses TRBV7-2 with TRBJ2-2; the D gene is possibly TRBD2 (6 bases). The CDR3 contains 17 residues. Trimming pared 8 bases from V and 4 bases from J, leaving 23 bases between. CDR1 is SGHTA and CDR2 is FQGNSA in the germline V gene. The CDR3 coding sequence is TGTGCCAGCCCTATAACGGGAGCACCCTTTGGCACCGGGGAGCTGTTTTTT. It translates to CASPITGAPFGTGELFF.

The table lists this clonotype with many counts. V usage is TRBV10-3 and J usage is TRBJ2-7, with 7 nucleotides matching TRBD1. The CDR3 sequence is 14 residues long. The ends lost 3 bases at V and 2 bases at J; junction bases unmatched: 4. Per the germline V gene, CDR1 is ENHRY and CDR2 is SYGVKD. The CDR3 coding sequence is TGTGCCATCAGTGAAGACAGGGTGACCTACGAGCAGTACTTC. Protein: CAISEDRVTYEQYF.

This clonotype has ten or more counts. This chain links TRBV9 with TRBJ2-2; no definite D call. The germline gives CDR1 SGDLS, CDR2 YYNGEE. Trimming shortened V by 1 base and J by 4 bases, and 5 bases separated the two germline ends. The CDR3 loop spans 13 amino acids. CDR3 coding DNA: TGTGCCAGCAGCGTACACAGCACCGGGGAGCTGTTTTTT. It translates to CASSVHSTGELFF.

The table lists this clonotype with a few counts. This chain connects TRBV2 to TRBJ2-1; 9 bases map to TRBD2. Per germline, CDR1 SNHLY and CDR2 FYNNEI. V lost 2 bases to trimming and J lost 10 bases; unmatched junction nucleotides: 12. The CDR3 length is 16 residues. The CDR3 region has the DNA TGTGCCAGCAGTGAATTGGAGACTAGCGGCTTGGTGGAGCAGTTCTTC. It is translated as CASSELETSGLVEQFF.

This clonotype was seen only a few times. The CDR3 DNA reads as TGCAGTGCGCCAGCTGGCCGGGGAACGAGCAATCAGCCCCAGCATTTT. Its translation: CSAPAGRGTSNQPQHF. This sequence joins TRBV20-1 and TRBJ1-5, with D unresolved. V was clipped by 6 bases and J by 1 base, with 19 bases between them. From germline, CDR1 is DFQATT and CDR2 SNEGSKA (reference sequence). The CDR3 totals 16 residues.

This clonotype was counted ten times or more. The chain links TRBV12-3 or TRBV12-4 to TRBJ1-2; unclear D gene. V gave up 6 bases and J gave up 3 bases, with 11 bases separating them. This CDR3 comprises 13 residues. CDR3 coding DNA: TGTGCCAGCAGCGCTACAGTAGACTATGGCTACACCTTC. This codes for CASSATVDYGYTF.

This clonotype has ten or more counts. This chain links TRBV12-3 or TRBV12-4 with TRBJ2-1, with TRBD2 matching 13 bases. This CDR3 has 15 amino acids. Trimming removed 4 bases from V and 6 bases from J; junction bases left unmatched: 3. The CDR3 region is CASSSGTSGTNEQFF. CDR3 coding DNA: TGTGCCAGCAGTTCCGGGACTAGCGGGACCAATGAGCAGTTCTTC.

The chain carries TRBV24-1 and TRBJ2-1; D possibly uses TRBD1 or TRBD2 (6 bases each). Deletions cut 5 bases from V and 4 bases from J, with 8 bases between. CDR3 length: 13 residues. Germline V gives CDR1 KGHDR, CDR2 SFDVKD. CDR3 loop: CATSVGGYNEQFF. The CDR3 DNA sequence: TGTGCCACCAGTGTAGGGGGGTACAATGAGCAGTTCTTC.

This chain connects TRBV5-1 to TRBJ2-6; D might be TRBD2 (5 bases). Germline CDR1 is SGHRS and CDR2 is YFSETQ. The CDR3 sequence is 20 residues long. The V gene lost 4 bases and the J gene lost 0 bases, with 23 bases spanning the gap. CDR3 sequence: CASSPGPGVPSSSGANVLTF. CDR3 nucleotide sequence: TGCGCCAGCAGCCCCGGGCCCGGGGTACCATCCAGCTCTGGGGCCAACGTCCTGACTTTC.

The rearrangement links TRBV7-2 to TRBJ2-1; the match to TRBD2 covers 10 bases. The J segment lost 4 bases and the V segment lost 3 bases, leaving 3 bases of the junction unmatched. CDR3 length: 15 residues. CDR1 SGHTA and CDR2 FQGNSA come from the germline V gene. The CDR3 DNA follows: TGTGCCAGCAGCTTGAGCGGGGGGGGGTACAATGAGCAGTTCTTC. Translating gives CASSLSGGGYNEQFF.

This clonotype was seen at least ten times. The genes are TRBV29-1 and TRBJ1-3; 7 nucleotides agree with TRBD1. Per germline, CDR1 SQVTM and CDR2 ANQGSEA. With 5 bases clipped from V and 1 base from J, the junction kept 2 bases outside the gene matches. CDR3 size: 13 residues. DNA of the CDR3: TGCAGCGTTTACAGGGGATCTGGAAACACCATATATTTT. This encodes CSVYRGSGNTIYF.

The chain is built from TRBV18 and TRBJ2-3; possibly TRBD1 for D (6 bases). Germline-derived CDR1 and CDR2 are KGHSH and LQKENI. The CDR3 length is 15 residues. V dropped 3 bases and J dropped 6 bases, with 16 bases sitting between them. The CDR3 loop reads CASSPTTGVVDTQYF. The CDR3 DNA is TGTGCCAGCTCACCGACGACAGGAGTGGTTGATACGCAGTATTTT.

This clonotype has a count of ten or more. The rearrangement joins TRBV12-3 or TRBV12-4 to TRBJ1-5, with D unclear. The CDR3 length is 15 residues. Trimming pared 5 bases from V and 0 bases from J, leaving 11 bases between. CDR3 sequence: CASSPEAYSNQPQHF. In nucleotides, the CDR3 is TGTGCCAGCAGTCCCGAGGCGTATAGCAATCAGCCCCAGCATTTT.

The rearrangement links TRBV29-1 to TRBJ2-3; D remains ambiguous. Trimming removed 1 base at V and 4 bases at J, with 3 bases between. The germline V gene encodes CDR1 SQVTM and CDR2 ANQGSEA. The CDR3 is 11 amino acids. CDR3 nucleotide sequence: TGCAGCGTTGAAGGCGCAGATACGCAGTATTTT. This codes for CSVEGADTQYF.

There are a few counts of this clonotype. This sequence joins TRBV11-1 and TRBJ2-3; 11 nucleotides match TRBD2. The CDR3 spans 18 residues. The ends lost 2 bases at V and 0 bases at J; junction bases unmatched: 7. Germline V CDR1 and CDR2: SGHAT, FQDESV (reference sequence). In DNA form, the CDR3 reads TGTGCCAGCAGCTTACTGCCCGGGACTAGCGGTAGCACAGATACGCAGTATTTT. It is translated as CASSLLPGTSGSTDTQYF.

This clonotype has ten or more counts. The V and J genes are TRBV12-3 or TRBV12-4 and TRBJ1-2; no clear D. CDR3 length: 13 amino acids. V was clipped by 6 bases and J by 2 bases, with 10 bases between them. Here the CDR3 DNA reads TGTGCCAGCAGGCCGCCGGGAAACTATGGCTACACCTTC. Residues: CASRPPGNYGYTF.

The J gene is TRBJ2-1, the V gene TRBV21-1; the table's D call of TRBD1 was not tested on the DNA. TRBV21-1 is given as a pseudogene. The CDR3 is 15 amino acids. The CDR3 coding sequence is TGTGCCAGCAGCAAAGTTGCCAGGGGCCACAATGAGCAGTTCTTC. Translating it yields CASSKVARGHNEQFF.